The entry below describes one TCR beta chain. This CDR3 has 13 amino acids. The ends lost 5 bases at V and 12 bases at J; junction bases unmatched: 9. Per the germline V gene, CDR1 is MDHEN and CDR2 is SYDVKM. The data derive from a study of control samples from healthy donors and cancer patients. Only in-frame clones appear in the TCRdb table, and some are missing; sequencing was by immunoSEQ multiplex PCR. The repertoire includes 80,000 to 100,000 clones, about 91% of them detected once, and about 14% sits in the top ten. The clonotype originates from a man aged 25 to 40 in good health. The chain has TRBV28 and TRBJ2-5; 10 nucleotides line up with TRBD2. The sample taken for sequencing was blood. CDR3 sequence: CASSVSGRAGEYF. In nucleotides, the CDR3 is TGTGCCAGCAGTGTAAGCGGGAGGGCCGGAGAGTACTTC.